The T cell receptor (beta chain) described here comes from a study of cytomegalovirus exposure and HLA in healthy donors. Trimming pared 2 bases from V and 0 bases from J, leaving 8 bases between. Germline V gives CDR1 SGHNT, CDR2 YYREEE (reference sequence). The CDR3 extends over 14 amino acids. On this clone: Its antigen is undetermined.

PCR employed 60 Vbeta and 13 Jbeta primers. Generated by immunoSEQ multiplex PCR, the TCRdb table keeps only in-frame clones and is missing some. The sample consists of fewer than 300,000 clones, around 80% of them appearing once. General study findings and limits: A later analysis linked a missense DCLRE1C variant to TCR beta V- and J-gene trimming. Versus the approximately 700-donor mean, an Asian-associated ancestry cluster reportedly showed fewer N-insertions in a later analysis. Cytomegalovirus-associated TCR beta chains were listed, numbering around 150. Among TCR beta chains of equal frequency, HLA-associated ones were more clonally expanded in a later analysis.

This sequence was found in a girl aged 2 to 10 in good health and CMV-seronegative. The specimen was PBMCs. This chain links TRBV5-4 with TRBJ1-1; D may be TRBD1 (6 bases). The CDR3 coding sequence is TGTGCCAGCAGCTTTCCAGGGGTGAACACTGAAGCTTTCTTT. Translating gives CASSFPGVNTEAFF.